Below, 5 T cell receptor beta chains from the same sample are listed, as sequenced in a study of tumor and adjacent non-tumor tissue in lung cancer. No cell sorting was done before RNA was extracted from the tissue. Distant lung tissue was collected more than 3 cm away from the tumor edge. A modified ARM-PCR protocol with three rounds of nested PCR amplified TCRbeta. TCRdb reprocessed the multiplex PCR reads with MiXCR, giving one entry per CDR3 protein. The repertoire holds 80,000 to 130,000 distinct CDR3 sequences, with roughly two thirds as singletons. The sample consisted of distant non-tumor lung tissue. Receptors were obtained from a man aged 25 to 40 with non-small cell lung cancer.

In the case of this clonotype: A read error may produce the germline difference seen at one junction end. J is TRBJ2-5 and V is TRBV11-2; D remains ambiguous. CDR3 length: 13 amino acids. CDR1 and CDR2 from the germline V gene are SGHAT and FQNNGV. The CDR3 DNA follows: TGTGTCAGCAGCTTAGAATCGCAAGAGACCCAGTACTTC. Amino acids: CVSSLESQETQYF.

This clonotype was seen at least ten times. V gene TRBV6-4 combines with J gene TRBJ1-6; no clear D. This CDR3 contains 13 residues. The germline gives CDR1 MRHNA, CDR2 SNTAGT. With 2 bases removed from V and 7 bases from J, the gap between germline ends came to 6 bases. The CDR3 spells CASSDSENSPLHF. DNA of the CDR3: TGTGCCAGCAGTGACAGCGAGAATTCACCCCTCCACTTT.

About this clonotype: A single base separates this from a much larger clone, so it may be a read error. The V call is TRBV12-3 or TRBV12-4, the J call TRBJ2-7; the D is unclear. The CDR3 covers 14 residues. This CDR3 is CASTLVGKSYEQYF. CDR3 nucleotide sequence: TGTGCCAGCACTTTAGTGGGAAAGAGTTACGAGCAGTACTTC.

This clonotype appeared once. Mismatch with germline at one junction end may stem from a read error. The chain has TRBV11-2 and TRBJ2-1, with D tentatively TRBD2 (6 bases). Germline V gives CDR1 SGHAT, CDR2 FQNNGV. This CDR3 comprises 12 residues. Here the CDR3 reads CASSGYYNELFF. The CDR3 nucleotides read TGTGCCAGTAGCGGATACTACAATGAGCTGTTCTTC. Full variable domain (rest looked up from reference TRBV11-2 and TRBJ2-1): EAGVAQSPRYKIIEKRQSVAFWCNPISGHATLYWYQQILGQGPKLLIQFQNNGVVDDSQLPKDRFSAERLKGVDSTLKIQPAKLEDSAVYLCASSGYYNELFFGPGTRLTVL.

This clonotype was seen at least ten times. V and J are TRBV12-5 and TRBJ2-7; D is ambiguous. The CDR3 has 12 amino acids. Germline V gives CDR1 LGHNT, CDR2 FRNRAP. V was pared by 3 bases and J by 6 bases, with 9 bases between. Here the CDR3 reads CASGLGLGEQYF. The CDR3 bases are TGTGCTAGTGGTTTAGGGTTAGGCGAGCAGTACTTC.